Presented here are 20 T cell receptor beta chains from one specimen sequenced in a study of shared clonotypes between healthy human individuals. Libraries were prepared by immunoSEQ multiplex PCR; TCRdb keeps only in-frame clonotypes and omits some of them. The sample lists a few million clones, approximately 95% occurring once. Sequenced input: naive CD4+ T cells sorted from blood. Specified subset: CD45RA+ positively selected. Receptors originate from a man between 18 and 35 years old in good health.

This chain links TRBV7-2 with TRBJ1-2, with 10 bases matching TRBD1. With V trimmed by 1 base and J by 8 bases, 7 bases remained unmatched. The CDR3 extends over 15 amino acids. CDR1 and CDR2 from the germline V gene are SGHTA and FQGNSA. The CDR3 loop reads CASSLGQGAAGGYTF. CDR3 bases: TGTGCCAGCAGCTTAGGACAGGGGGCGGCCGGCGGCTACACCTTC.

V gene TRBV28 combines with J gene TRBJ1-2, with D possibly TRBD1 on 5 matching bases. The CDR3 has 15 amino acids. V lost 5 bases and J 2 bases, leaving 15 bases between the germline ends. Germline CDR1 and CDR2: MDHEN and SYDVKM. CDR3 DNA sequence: TGTGCCAGCAGTCCCCCTGAGGGGCCCAACTATGGCTACACCTTC. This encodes CASSPPEGPNYGYTF.

The CDR3, as DNA: TGTGCCATCGGGTGGCCGGGCCAAGAGACCCAGTACTTC. Encoded protein: CAIGWPGQETQYF. The chain is built from TRBV10-3 and TRBJ2-5; no definite D call. The CDR3 is made up of 13 amino acids. Germline CDR1 and CDR2: ENHRY and SYGVKD. V lost 8 bases and J lost 1, with 11 bases in between.

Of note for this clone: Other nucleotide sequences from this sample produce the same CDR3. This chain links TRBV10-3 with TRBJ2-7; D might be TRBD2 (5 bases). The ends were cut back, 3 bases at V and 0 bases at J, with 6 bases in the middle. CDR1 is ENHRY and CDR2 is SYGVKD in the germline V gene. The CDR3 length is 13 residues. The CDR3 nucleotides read TGTGCCATCAGTGATGGACTCTCCTACGAGCAGTACTTC. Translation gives CAISDGLSYEQYF.

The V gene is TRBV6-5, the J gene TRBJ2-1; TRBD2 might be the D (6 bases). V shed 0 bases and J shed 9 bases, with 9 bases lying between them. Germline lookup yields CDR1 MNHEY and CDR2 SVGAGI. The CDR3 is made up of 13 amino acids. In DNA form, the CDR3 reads TGTGCCAGCAGTTACTCACTGGGGGGTGAGCAGTTCTTC. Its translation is CASSYSLGGEQFF.

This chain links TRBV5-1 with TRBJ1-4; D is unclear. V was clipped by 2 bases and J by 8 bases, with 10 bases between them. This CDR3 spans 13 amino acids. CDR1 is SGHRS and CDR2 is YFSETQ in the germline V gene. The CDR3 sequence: CASSLRTEEKLFF. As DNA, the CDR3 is TGCGCCAGCAGCTTAAGGACCGAGGAAAAACTGTTTTTT.

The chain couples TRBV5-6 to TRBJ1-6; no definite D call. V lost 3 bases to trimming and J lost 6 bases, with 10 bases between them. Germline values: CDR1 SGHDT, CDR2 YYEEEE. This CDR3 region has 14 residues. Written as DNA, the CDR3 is TGTGCCAGCAGCTGGACGGCCACTAATTCACCCCTCCACTTT. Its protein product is CASSWTATNSPLHF.

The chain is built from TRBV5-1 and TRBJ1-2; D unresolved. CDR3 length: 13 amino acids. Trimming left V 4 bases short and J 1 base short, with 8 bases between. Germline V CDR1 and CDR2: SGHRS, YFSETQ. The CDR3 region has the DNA TGCGCCAGCAGCGGTCAGATTAACTATGGCTACACCTTC. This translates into CASSGQINYGYTF.

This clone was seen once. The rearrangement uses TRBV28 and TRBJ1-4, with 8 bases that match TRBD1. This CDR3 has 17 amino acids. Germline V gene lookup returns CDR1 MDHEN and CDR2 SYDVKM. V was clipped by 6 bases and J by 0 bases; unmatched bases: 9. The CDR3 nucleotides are TGTGCCAGCAGGGCCCATAACAGGGGGGCAACTAATGAAAAACTGTTTTTT. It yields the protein CASRAHNRGATNEKLFF.

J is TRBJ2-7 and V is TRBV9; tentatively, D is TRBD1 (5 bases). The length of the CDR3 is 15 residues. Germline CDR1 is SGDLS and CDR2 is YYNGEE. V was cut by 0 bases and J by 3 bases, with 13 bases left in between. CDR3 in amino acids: CASSVEEGVGYEQYF. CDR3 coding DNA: TGTGCCAGCAGCGTAGAGGAAGGGGTTGGCTACGAGCAGTACTTC.

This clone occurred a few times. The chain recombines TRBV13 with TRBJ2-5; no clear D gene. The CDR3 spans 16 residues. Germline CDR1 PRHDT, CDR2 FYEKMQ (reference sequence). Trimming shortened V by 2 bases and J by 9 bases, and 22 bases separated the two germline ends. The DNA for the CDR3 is TGTGCCAGCAGCTTACAAGGAAGCGCCCCCTCGGATCCCCAGTACTTC. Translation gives CASSLQGSAPSDPQYF.

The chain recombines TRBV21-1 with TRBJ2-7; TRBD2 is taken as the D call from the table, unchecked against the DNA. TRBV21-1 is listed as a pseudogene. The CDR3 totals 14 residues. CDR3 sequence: CASSKVVEYYGQYF. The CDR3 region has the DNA TGTGCCAGCAGCAAAGTCGTGGAGTACTATGGGCAGTACTTC.

The CDR3 region is CASSSPPGRSGRGYEQYF. The CDR3 DNA reads TGTGCCAGCAGCTCCCCCCCGGGGAGAAGCGGGAGAGGCTACGAGCAGTACTTC. The chain carries TRBV5-4 and TRBJ2-7, with 8 nucleotides matching TRBD2. Germline CDR1 SGHNT, CDR2 YYREEE (reference sequence). The CDR3 is 18 residues long. With V trimmed by 3 bases and J by 3 bases, 17 bases remained unmatched. Drawing the rest from reference TRBV5-4 and TRBJ2-7, the complete variable domain is ETGVTQSPTHLIKTRGQQVTLRCSSQSGHNTVSWYQQALGQGPQFIFQYYREEENGRGNFPPRFSGLQFPNYSSELNVNALELDDSALYLCASSSPPGRSGRGYEQYFGPGTRLTVT.

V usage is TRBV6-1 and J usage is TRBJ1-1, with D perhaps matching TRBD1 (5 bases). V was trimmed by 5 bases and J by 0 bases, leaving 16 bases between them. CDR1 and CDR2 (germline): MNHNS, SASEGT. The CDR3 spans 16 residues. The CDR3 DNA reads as TGTGCCAGCAGTAAAGACGATGGGGCGATGAACACTGAAGCTTTCTTT. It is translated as CASSKDDGAMNTEAFF.

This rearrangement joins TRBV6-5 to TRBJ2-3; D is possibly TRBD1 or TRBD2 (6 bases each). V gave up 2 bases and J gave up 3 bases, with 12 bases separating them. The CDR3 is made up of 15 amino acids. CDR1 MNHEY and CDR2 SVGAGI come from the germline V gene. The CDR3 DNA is TGTGCCAGCAGTTACGCAGGGGAGGTAACAGATACGCAGTATTTT. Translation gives CASSYAGEVTDTQYF.

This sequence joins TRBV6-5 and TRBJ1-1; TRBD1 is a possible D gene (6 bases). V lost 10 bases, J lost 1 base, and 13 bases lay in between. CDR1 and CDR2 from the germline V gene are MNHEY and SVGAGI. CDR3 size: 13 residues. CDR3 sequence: CATYRVWNTEAFF. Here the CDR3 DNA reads TGTGCCACCTACAGGGTATGGAACACTGAAGCTTTCTTT.

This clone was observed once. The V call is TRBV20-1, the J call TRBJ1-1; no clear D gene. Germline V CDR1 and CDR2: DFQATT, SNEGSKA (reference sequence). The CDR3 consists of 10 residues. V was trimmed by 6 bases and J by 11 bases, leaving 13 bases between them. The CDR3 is CSAREPQAFF. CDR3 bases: TGCAGTGCACGGGAGCCTCAGGCTTTCTTT.

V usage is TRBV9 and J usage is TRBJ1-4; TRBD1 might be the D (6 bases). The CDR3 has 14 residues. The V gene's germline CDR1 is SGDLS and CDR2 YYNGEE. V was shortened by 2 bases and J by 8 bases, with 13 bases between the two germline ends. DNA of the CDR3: TGTGCCAGCAGCGTCAGGGGAGGGCTGGAAAAACTGTTTTTT. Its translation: CASSVRGGLEKLFF.

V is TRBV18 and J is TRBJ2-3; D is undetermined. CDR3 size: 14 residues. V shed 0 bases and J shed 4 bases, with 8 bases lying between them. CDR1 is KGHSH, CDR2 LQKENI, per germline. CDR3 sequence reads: CASSPPRNADTQYF. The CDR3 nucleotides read TGTGCCAGCTCACCACCGAGAAACGCAGATACGCAGTATTTT.

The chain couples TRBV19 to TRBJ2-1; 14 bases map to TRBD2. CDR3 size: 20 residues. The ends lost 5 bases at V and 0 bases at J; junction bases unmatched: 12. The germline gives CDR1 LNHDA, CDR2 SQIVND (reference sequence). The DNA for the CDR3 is TGTGCCAGTAGTTCGTCCGGCCGACTAGCGGGAGGGGGCTCCTACAATGAGCAGTTCTTC. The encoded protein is CASSSSGRLAGGGSYNEQFF.